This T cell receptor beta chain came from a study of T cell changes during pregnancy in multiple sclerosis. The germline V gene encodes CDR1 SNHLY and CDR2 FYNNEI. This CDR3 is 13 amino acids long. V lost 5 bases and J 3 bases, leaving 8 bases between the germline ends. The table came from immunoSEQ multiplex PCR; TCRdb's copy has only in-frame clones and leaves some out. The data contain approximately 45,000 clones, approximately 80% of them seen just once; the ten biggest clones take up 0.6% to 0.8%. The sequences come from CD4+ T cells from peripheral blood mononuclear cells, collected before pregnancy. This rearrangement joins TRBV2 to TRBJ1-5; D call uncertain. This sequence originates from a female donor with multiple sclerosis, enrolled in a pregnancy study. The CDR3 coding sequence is TGTGCCAGCAGTACCCAGGACAATCAGCCCCAGCATTTT. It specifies CASSTQDNQPQHF.